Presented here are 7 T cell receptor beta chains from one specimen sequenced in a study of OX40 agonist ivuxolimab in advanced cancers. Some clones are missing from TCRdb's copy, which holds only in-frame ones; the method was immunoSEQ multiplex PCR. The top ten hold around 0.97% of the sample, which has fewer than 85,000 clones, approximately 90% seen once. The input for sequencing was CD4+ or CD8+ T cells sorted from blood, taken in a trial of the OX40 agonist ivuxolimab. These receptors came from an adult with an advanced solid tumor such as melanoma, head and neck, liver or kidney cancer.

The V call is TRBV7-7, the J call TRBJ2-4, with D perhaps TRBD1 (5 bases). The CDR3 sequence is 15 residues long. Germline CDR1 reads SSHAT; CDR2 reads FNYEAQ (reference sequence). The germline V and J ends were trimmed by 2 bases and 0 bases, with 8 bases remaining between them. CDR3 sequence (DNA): TGTGCCAGCAGCTTACAGGGTCTAGCCAAAAACATTCAGTACTTC. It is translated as CASSLQGLAKNIQYF.

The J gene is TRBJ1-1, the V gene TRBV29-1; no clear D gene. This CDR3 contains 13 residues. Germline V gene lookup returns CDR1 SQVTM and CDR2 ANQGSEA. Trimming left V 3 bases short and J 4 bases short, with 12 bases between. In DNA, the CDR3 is TGCAGCGTTGATAGGCAGGCCATCACTGAAGCTTTCTTT. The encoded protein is CSVDRQAITEAFF.

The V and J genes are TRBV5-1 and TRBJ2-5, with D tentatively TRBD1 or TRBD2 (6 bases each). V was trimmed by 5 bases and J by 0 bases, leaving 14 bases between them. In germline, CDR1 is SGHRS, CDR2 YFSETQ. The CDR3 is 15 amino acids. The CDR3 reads CASSFRGAHQETQYF. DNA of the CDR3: TGCGCCAGCAGTTTTAGGGGGGCCCACCAAGAGACCCAGTACTTC.

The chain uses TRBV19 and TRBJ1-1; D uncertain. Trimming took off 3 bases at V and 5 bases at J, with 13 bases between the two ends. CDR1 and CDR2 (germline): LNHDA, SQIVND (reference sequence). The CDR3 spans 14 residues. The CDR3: CASSMIGKGTEAFF. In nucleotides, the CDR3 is TGTGCCAGTAGTATGATAGGGAAGGGTACTGAAGCTTTCTTT.

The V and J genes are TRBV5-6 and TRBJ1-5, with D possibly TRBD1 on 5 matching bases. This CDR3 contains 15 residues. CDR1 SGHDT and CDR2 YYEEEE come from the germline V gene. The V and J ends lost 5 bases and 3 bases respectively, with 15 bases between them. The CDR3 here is CASSSGTAYNQPQHF. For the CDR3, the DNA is TGTGCCAGCAGTTCAGGGACGGCTTACAATCAGCCCCAGCATTTT.

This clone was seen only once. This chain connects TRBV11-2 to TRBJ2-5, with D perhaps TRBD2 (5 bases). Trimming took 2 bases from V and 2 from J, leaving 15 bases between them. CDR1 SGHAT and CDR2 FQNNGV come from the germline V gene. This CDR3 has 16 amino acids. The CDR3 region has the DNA TGTGCCAGCAGCTTAATTTATTCCCGGGGACAAGAGACCCAGTACTTC. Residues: CASSLIYSRGQETQYF.

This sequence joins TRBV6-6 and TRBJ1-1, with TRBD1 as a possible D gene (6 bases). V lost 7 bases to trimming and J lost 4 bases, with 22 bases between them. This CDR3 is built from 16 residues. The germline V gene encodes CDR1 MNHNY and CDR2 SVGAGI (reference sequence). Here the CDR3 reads CASNPRTVAVGTEAFF. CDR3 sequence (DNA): TGTGCCAGCAACCCCAGGACAGTGGCGGTGGGCACTGAAGCTTTCTTT.